One T cell receptor beta chain is described in this entry. J gave up 8 bases and V 7 bases, and 4 bases lay outside the gene matches. The CDR3 has 14 residues. The germline gives CDR1 SNHLY, CDR2 FYNNEI. The record originates from a study of cytomegalovirus exposure and HLA in healthy donors. Here immunoSEQ multiplex PCR was the method, and the copy in TCRdb shows in-frame clones only, minus some. The table includes 150,000 to 200,000 clones, roughly 80% detected once. The material sequenced was PBMCs. This receptor was taken from a man younger than 45 in good health and CMV-seropositive. The chain recombines TRBV2 with TRBJ1-6; 11 bases line up with TRBD1. The CDR3 DNA reads TGTGCCAGCACTTGGGGACAGGGGGATTCACCCCTCCACTTT. Translated, it gives CASTWGQGDSPLHF. Combining the CDR3 with reference TRBV2 and TRBJ1-6 gives the whole variable domain EPEVTQTPSHQVTQMGQEVILRCVPISNHLYFYWYRQILGQKVEFLVSFYNNEISEKSEIFDDQFSVERPDGSNFTLKIRSTKLEDSAMYFCASTWGQGDSPLHFGNGTRLTVT.